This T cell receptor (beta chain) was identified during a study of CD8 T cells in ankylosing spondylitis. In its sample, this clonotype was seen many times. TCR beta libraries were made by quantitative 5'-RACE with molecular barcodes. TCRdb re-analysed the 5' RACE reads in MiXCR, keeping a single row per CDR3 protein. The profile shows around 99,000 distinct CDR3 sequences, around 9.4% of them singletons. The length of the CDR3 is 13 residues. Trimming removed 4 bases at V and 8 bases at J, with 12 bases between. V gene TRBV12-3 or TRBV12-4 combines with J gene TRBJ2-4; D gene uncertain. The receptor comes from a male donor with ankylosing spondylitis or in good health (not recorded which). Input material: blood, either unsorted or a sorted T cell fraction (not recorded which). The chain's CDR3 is CASSSAHRDIQYF. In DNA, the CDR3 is TGTGCCAGCAGTTCTGCACATAGGGACATTCAGTACTTC.